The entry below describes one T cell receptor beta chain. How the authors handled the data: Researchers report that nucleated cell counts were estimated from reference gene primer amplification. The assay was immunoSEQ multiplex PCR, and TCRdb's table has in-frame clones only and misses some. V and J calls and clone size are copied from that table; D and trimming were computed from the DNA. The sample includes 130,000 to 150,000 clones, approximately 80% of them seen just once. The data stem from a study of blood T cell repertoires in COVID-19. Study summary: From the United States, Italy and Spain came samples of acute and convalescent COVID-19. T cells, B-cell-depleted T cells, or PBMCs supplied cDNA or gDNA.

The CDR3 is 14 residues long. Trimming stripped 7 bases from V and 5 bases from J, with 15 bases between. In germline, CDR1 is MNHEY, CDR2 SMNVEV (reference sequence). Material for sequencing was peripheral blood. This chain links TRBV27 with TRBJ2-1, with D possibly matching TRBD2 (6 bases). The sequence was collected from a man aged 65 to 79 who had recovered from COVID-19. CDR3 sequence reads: CASTPVGGDNEQFF. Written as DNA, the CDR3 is TGTGCCAGCACCCCTGTCGGAGGGGACAATGAGCAGTTCTTC.